A selection of T cell receptor beta chains follows, all from one sample in a study of CD8 T cell repertoires and HIV-1 epitope variants. Profiling relied on immunoSEQ multiplex PCR, and the TCRdb table lists in-frame clones only, not all of them. Of around 5,100 clones in the sample, around three fifths are singletons; the top ten hold 45%. These receptors have no identified antigens. The sequenced material came from cultured CD8+ T cells derived from PBMCs. All receptors derive from a male donor with HIV. Each CDR3 is given with its conserved first and last residue. D genes are given only for firm matches. Size tells how often a clone was seen (once, few, many) or the class of an expanded clone, and some rows leave it out.

V gene: TRBV5-6; D gene: TRBD1; clone size: -; J gene: TRBJ2-7; CDR3 protein: CASSPTEGAVYEQYF; CDR3 DNA: TGTGCCAGCAGCCCGACCGAGGGGGCAGTGTACGAGCAGTACTTC
V gene: TRBV28; D gene: TRBD1; clone size: -; J gene: TRBJ1-1; CDR3 protein: CASTNDRGATSENTEAFF; CDR3 DNA: TGTGCCAGCACCAATGACAGGGGGGCAACCAGTGAGAACACTGAAGCTTTCTTT
V gene: TRBV27; D gene: -; clone size: -; J gene: TRBJ1-4; CDR3 protein: CASSPSGTLTTNEKLFF; CDR3 DNA: TGTGCCAGCAGTCCGAGCGGGACACTTACAACTAATGAAAAACTGTTTTTT
V gene: TRBV27; D gene: TRBD1; clone size: -; J gene: TRBJ2-1; CDR3 protein: CASSSLERDREQFF; CDR3 DNA: TGTGCCAGCAGTTCCCTAGAAAGGGACAGAGAGCAGTTCTTC
V gene: TRBV27; D gene: -; clone size: medium-sized; J gene: TRBJ1-1; CDR3 protein: CASSLGGGTEAFF; CDR3 DNA: TGTGCCAGCAGTTTAGGGGGAGGGACTGAAGCTTTCTTT
V gene: TRBV7-8; D gene: TRBD1; clone size: -; J gene: TRBJ1-5; CDR3 protein: CASSLGTGGNQPQHF; CDR3 DNA: TGTGCCAGCAGCTTAGGGACAGGGGGCAATCAGCCCCAGCATTTT
V gene: TRBV28; D gene: -; clone size: -; J gene: TRBJ1-1; CDR3 protein: CASSLNGPEAFF; CDR3 DNA: TGTGCCAGCAGTTTAAATGGACCTGAAGCTTTCTTT
V gene: TRBV29-1; D gene: -; clone size: few; J gene: TRBJ1-2; CDR3 protein: CSVEDMGGVDGYTF; CDR3 DNA: TGCAGCGTTGAAGATATGGGGGGCGTGGATGGCTACACCTTC
V gene: TRBV13; D gene: -; clone size: -; J gene: TRBJ2-7; CDR3 protein: CASSSDVSAYEQYF; CDR3 DNA: TGTGCCAGCAGTTCAGATGTCTCGGCCTACGAGCAGTACTTC
V gene: TRBV19; D gene: -; clone size: once; J gene: TRBJ2-1; CDR3 protein: CASSIGDYNEQFF; CDR3 DNA: TGTGCCAGTAGTATCGGGGATTACAATGAGCAGTTCTTC
V gene: TRBV4-3; D gene: TRBD2; clone size: -; J gene: TRBJ2-7; CDR3 protein: CASSPTSAGAYEQYF; CDR3 DNA: TGCGCCAGCAGCCCGACTAGCGCCGGAGCCTACGAGCAGTACTTC